This TCR beta chain is from a study of post-analysis software for immune sequencing data (dated by TCRdb to between 2015 and 2016). In terms of the full investigation: Recorded disease courses included relapsing-remitting, secondary progressive and progressive-relapsing multiple sclerosis, with some patients lacking subtype annotation. The patient repertoires were set against 10 to 11 previously published healthy control repertoires from donors whose ages ranged from roughly 6 to 25 years. A subset of samples was prepared in parallel using single-end sample barcoding, then pooled and co-amplified after Illumina adapter ligation. Study-wide conclusions, independent of this receptor: The control group was slightly older than the multiple sclerosis patient group. A handful of TRBV segments, including TRBV5-6, TRBV5-1 and TRBV20-1, were significantly more frequent in patients than controls. When samples were clustered directly using the F measure, samples prepared in the same batch co-clustered strongly, which prompted a batch-effect correction. Normalized Chao1 diversity was significantly lower in multiple sclerosis patients than controls, suggesting substantial peripheral T-cell clonal expansion.

Note on this clonotype: Its antigen is not yet known. No per-base quality is available; no much larger clone lies one base away.

The method behind the library was PCR. Instrument on record: Illumina HiSeq 2500. Unique molecular identifiers were incorporated into TCR beta cDNA libraries to reduce PCR and sequencing biases. Per 1 to 10 million input T cells, approximately 500,000 cDNA molecules were obtained, such that each molecule approximated one T cell. The same protocol used for the earlier healthy control dataset was applied to prepare and sequence the patient libraries. Within a given batch, samples were prepared together, multiplexed and sequenced on the same HiSeq lane. Per the authors' processing: Raw barcoded reads were processed with MIGEC, and single-read molecular identifier groups were discarded before consensus assembly and CDR3 extraction. VDJtools was used for post-analysis of the clonotype tables, with diversity normalized by down-sampling every dataset to the smallest sample size. In repertoire overlap clustering, CDR3 amino acid sequences, but not nucleotide sequences, were matched to correct batch-related cross-sample contamination. TCRdb reran the public reads through fastp at Q25 and MiXCR, keeping productive beta chains. Each record represents a unique CDR3 protein, reported with the most common genes and DNA among its rows. These V and J calls rely on TCRdb rather than the paper's analysis. In this sample the table shows around 400,000 distinct CDR3 sequences, roughly 38% of which occur a single time. The biggest ten clones account for 7.6% of the sample.

To demonstrate the VDJtools post-analysis software, TCR beta repertoires were profiled from the peripheral blood of about a dozen young patients with multiple sclerosis. Multiple sclerosis patients were children and adolescents aged roughly 6 to 16 years. Its CDR3 holds 14 amino acids, cysteine through phenylalanine. The kept DNA is CDR3 alone, 42 bases in frame from the first base. The germline V gene supplies CDR1 MNHNS and CDR2 SASEGT. Unmatched junction bases come to 7, with V trimmed by 7 bases and J by 2 bases. The sequence is built from TRBV6-1 and TRBJ1-2, with 7 bases aligning to TRBD1. The source of this sequence is a girl aged 2-10 years with multiple sclerosis. The sequenced sample consisted of blood. The DNA sequence is as follows: TGTGCCAGCAAGCCTGGGACAGCAAACTATGGCTACACCTTC. This yields the protein CASKPGTANYGYTF.